This T cell receptor beta chain was captured by sequencing in a study of blood T cell repertoires in COVID-19. Study at large: Italy, Spain and the United States were the sources of the convalescent and acute COVID-19 samples.

How the authors handled the data: For nucleated cells, counts were estimated from reference gene primer amplification. The table came from immunoSEQ multiplex PCR; TCRdb's copy has only in-frame clones and leaves some out. The V and J calls and clone size come from that table; D and trimming were worked out from the DNA. Here the sample spans 30,000 or so clones, approximately 85% being singletons. Germline CDR1 and CDR2: MNHEY and SMNVEV (reference sequence). V was trimmed by 7 bases and J by 3 bases, leaving 15 bases between them. The CDR3 has 14 amino acids. The chain joins TRBV27 to TRBJ1-1, with D possibly being TRBD1 (5 bases). Sequencing was done on a sample of peripheral blood. This TCR was sampled from an elderly man with active COVID-19. CDR3 DNA sequence: TGTGCCAGCATCTTACAGGCCGGTTACACTGAAGCTTTCTTT. This gives the protein CASILQAGYTEAFF.